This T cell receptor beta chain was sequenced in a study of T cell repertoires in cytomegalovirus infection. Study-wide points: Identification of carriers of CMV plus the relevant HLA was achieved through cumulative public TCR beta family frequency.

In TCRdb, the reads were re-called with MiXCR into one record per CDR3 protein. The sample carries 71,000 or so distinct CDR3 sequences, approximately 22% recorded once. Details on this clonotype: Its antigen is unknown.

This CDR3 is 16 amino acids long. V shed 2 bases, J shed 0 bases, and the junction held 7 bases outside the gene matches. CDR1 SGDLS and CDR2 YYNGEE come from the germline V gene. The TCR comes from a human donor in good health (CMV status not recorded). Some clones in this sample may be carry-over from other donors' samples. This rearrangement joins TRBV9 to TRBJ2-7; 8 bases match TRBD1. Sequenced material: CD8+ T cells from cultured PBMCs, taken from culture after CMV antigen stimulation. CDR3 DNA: TGTGCCAGCAGCGTGTCTACAGGGGGTAGCTCCTACGAGCAGTACTTC. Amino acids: CASSVSTGGSSYEQYF.